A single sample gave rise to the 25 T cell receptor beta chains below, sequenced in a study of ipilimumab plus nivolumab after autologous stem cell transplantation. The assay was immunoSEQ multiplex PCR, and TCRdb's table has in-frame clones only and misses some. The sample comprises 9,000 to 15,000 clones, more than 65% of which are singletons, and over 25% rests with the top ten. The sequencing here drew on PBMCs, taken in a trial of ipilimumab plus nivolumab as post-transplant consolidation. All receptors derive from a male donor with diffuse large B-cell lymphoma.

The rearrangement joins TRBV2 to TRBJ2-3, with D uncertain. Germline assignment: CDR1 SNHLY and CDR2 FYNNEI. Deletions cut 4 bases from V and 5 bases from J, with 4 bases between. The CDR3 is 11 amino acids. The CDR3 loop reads CASSVGDTQYF. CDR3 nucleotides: TGTGCCAGCAGTGTAGGAGATACGCAGTATTTT.

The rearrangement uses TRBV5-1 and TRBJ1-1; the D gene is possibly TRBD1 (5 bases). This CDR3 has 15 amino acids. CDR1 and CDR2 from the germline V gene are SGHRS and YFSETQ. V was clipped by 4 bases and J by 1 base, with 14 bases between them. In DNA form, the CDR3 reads TGCGCCAGCAGCGGGACGGATTTCGGGAACACTGAAGCTTTCTTT. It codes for CASSGTDFGNTEAFF. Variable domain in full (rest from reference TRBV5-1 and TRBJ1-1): KAGVTQTPRYLIKTRGQQVTLSCSPISGHRSVSWYQQTPGQGLQFLFEYFSETQRNKGNFPGRFSGRQFSNSRSEMNVSTLELGDSALYLCASSGTDFGNTEAFFGQGTRLTVV.

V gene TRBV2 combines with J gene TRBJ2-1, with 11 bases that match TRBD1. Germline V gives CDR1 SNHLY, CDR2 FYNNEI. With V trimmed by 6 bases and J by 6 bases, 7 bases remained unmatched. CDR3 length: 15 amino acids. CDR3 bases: TGTGCCAGCAGGGGGGGACAGGGGGTGTCCAATGAGCAGTTCTTC. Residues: CASRGGQGVSNEQFF.

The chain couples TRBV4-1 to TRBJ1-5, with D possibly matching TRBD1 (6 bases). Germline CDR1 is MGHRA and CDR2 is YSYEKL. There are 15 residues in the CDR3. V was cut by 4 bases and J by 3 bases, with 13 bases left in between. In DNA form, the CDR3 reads TGCGCCAGCAGCCCGTCTACAGGGATCAATCAGCCCCAGCATTTT. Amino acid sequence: CASSPSTGINQPQHF.

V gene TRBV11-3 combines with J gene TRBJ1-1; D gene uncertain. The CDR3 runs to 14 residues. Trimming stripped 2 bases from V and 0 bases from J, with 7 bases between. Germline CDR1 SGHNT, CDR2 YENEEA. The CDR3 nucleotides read TGTGCCAGCAGCTTACCGGGGATGAACACTGAAGCTTTCTTT. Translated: CASSLPGMNTEAFF.

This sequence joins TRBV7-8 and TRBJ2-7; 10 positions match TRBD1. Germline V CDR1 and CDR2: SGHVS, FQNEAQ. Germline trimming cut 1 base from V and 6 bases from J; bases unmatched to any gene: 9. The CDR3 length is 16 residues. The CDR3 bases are TGTGCCAGCAGCTTAGAGGGAGTGACAGGGGGCGGCGAGCAGTACTTC. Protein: CASSLEGVTGGGEQYF.

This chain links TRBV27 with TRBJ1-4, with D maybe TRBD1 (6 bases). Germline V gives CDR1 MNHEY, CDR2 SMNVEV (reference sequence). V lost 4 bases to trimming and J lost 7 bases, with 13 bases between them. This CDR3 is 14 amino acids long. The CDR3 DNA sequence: TGTGCCAGCAGTTGGCAGGGGTCCAGTGAAAAACTGTTTTTT. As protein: CASSWQGSSEKLFF.

CDR3 bases: TGTGCCAGCAGTGAGAGTGGTTCGGGGGGCCTTTACAACTACGAGCAGTACTTC. Translation gives CASSESGSGGLYNYEQYF. The J gene is TRBJ2-7, the V gene TRBV2; TRBD2 might be the D (7 bases). CDR1 is SNHLY and CDR2 is FYNNEI in the germline V gene. This CDR3 region has 18 residues. Trimming removed 3 bases at V and 3 bases at J, with 24 bases between.

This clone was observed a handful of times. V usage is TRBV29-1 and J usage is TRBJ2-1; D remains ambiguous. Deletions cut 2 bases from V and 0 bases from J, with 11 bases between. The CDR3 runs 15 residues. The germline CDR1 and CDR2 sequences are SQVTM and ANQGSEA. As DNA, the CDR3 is TGCAGCGTTGAATCGACAAAGAGCTCCTACAATGAGCAGTTCTTC. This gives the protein CSVESTKSSYNEQFF.

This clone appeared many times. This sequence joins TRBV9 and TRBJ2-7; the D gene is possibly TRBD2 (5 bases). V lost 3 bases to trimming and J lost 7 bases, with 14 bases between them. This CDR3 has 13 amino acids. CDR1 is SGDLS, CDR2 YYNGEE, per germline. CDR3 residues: CASSGTPSGEQYF. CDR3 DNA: TGTGCCAGCAGCGGAACTCCATCGGGGGAGCAGTACTTC. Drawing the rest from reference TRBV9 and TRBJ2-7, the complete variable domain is DSGVTQTPKHLITATGQRVTLRCSPRSGDLSVYWYQQSLDQGLQFLIQYYNGEERAKGNILERFSAQQFPDLHSELNLSSLELGDSALYFCASSGTPSGEQYFGPGTRLTVT.

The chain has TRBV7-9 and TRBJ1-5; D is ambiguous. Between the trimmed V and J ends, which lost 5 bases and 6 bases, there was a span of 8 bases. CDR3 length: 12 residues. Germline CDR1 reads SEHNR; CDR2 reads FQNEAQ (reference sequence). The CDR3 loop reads CASSRLGQPQHF. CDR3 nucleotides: TGTGCCAGCAGCCGTCTCGGTCAGCCCCAGCATTTT.

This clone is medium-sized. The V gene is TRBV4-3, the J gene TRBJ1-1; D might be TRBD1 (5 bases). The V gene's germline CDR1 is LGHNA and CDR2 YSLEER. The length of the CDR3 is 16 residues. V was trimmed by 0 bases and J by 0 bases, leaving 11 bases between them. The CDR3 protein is CASSQEGQLMNTEAFF. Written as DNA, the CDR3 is TGCGCCAGCAGCCAAGAGGGGCAACTCATGAACACTGAAGCTTTCTTT.

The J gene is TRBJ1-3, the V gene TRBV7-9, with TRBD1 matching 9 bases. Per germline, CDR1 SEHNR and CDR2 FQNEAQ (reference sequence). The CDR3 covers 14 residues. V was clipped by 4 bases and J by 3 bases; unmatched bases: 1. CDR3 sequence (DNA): TGTGCCAGCAGCTGGGGACAGGGTGGAAACACCATATATTTT. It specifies CASSWGQGGNTIYF.

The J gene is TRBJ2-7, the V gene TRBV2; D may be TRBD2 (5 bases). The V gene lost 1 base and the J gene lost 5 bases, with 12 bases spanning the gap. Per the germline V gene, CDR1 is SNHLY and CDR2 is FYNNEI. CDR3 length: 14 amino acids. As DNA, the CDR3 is TGTGCCAGCAGTGAAGTTAGCAGCGGAAACGAGCAGTACTTC. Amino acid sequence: CASSEVSSGNEQYF.

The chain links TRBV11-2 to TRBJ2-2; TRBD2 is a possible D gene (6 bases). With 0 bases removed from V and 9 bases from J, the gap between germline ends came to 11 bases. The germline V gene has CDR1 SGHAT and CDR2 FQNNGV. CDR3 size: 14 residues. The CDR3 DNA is TGTGCCAGCAGCTTAGAGGCGGGACTTCGGGAGCTGTTTTTT. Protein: CASSLEAGLRELFF.

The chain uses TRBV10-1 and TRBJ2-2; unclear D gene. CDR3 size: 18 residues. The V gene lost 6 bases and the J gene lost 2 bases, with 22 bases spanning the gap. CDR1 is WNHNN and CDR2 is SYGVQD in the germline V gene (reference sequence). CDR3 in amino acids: CASSGKTKSGANTGELFF. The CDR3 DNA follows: TGCGCCAGCAGCGGCAAAACTAAATCAGGCGCAAACACCGGGGAGCTGTTTTTT.

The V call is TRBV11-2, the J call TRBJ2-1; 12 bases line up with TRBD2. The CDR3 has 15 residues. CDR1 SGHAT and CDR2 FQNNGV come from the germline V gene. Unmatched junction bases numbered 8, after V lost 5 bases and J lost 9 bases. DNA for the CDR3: TGTGCCAGCAGCCCCAGCCCTAGCGGGGGGGGTGAGCAGTTCTTC. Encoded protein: CASSPSPSGGGEQFF.

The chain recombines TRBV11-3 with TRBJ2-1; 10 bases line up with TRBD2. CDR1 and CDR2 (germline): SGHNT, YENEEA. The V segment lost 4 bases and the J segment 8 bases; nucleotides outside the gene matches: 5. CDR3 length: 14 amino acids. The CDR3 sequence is CASSSFSGRHEQFF. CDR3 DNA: TGTGCCAGCAGCTCCTTTAGCGGGAGGCATGAGCAGTTCTTC.

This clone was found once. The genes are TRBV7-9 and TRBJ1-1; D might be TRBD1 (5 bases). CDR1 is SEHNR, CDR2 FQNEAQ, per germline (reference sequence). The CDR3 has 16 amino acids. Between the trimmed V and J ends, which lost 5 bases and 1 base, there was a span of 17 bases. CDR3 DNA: TGTGCCAGCAGCCGAGGAGGATCGGGGCCGAACACTGAAGCTTTCTTT. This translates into CASSRGGSGPNTEAFF.

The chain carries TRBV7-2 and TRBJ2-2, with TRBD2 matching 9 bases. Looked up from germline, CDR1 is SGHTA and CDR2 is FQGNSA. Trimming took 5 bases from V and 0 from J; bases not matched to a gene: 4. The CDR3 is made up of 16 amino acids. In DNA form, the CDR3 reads TGTGCCAGCAGCCTTAGCGGGGGCGCGAACACCGGGGAGCTGTTTTTT. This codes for CASSLSGGANTGELFF.

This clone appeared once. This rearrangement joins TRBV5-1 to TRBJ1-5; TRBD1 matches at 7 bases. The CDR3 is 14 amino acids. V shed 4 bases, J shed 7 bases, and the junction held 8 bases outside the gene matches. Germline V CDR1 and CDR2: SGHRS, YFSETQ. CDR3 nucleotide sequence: TGCGCCAGCAGCCCAACGTTGACAGGGCAGCCCCAGCATTTT. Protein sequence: CASSPTLTGQPQHF.

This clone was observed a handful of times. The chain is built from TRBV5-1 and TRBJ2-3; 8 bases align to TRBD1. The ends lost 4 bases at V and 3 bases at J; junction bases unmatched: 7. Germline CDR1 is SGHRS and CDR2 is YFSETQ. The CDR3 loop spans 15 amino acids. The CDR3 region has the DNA TGCGCCAGCAGCCTGCGGACAGGGAAAACAGATACGCAGTATTTT. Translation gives CASSLRTGKTDTQYF.

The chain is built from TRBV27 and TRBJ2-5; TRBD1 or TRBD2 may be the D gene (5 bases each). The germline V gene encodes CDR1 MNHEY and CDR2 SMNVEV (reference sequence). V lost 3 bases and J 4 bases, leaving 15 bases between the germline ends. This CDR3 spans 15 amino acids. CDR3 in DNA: TGTGCCAGCAGTTTGTTGCGAGGGGCGGGAGAGACCCAGTACTTC. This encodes CASSLLRGAGETQYF.

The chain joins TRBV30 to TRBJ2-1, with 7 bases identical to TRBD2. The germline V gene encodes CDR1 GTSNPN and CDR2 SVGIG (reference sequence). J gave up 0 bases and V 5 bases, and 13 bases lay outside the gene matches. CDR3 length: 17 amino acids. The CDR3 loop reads CAWAGISGRSSYNEQFF. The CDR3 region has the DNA TGTGCCTGGGCGGGGATTAGCGGGCGCAGCTCCTACAATGAGCAGTTCTTC.

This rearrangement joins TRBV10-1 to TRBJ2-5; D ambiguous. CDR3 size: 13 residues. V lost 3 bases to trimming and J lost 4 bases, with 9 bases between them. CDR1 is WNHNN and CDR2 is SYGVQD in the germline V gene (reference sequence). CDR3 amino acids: CASSESVGETQYF. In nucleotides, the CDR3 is TGCGCCAGCAGTGAATCTGTGGGAGAGACCCAGTACTTC.